The 9 T cell receptor beta chains below all came from one sample that was sequenced in a study of control samples from healthy donors and cancer patients (dated by TCRdb to the early 2020s). The protocol used for the library was the immunoSEQ multiplex PCR assay. In its TCRdb copy, this immuneACCESS table keeps in-frame sequences only and misses some clones. Where compared with another copy, unresolved V genes explain less than half of these, and the others have no known cause. Here the sample has about 80,000 clones; roughly 86% occur a single time. Together, the top ten hold around 5.8% of the sample. Source material: blood. The receptors derive from a man aged 45-65 years in good health.

The rearrangement joins TRBV18 to TRBJ1-6; 7 nucleotides line up with TRBD1. CDR3 length: 14 amino acids. Per germline, CDR1 KGHSH and CDR2 LQKENI. V shed 3 bases and J 8 bases; nucleotides not matched to a gene: 4. The CDR3 DNA sequence: TGTGCCAGCTCACCGGAAGGGGGCGATTCACCCCTCCACTTT. Its protein is CASSPEGGDSPLHF.

This sequence joins TRBV30 and TRBJ1-1, with a weak D call TRBD1 (6 bases). This CDR3 comprises 14 residues. Trimming removed 3 bases at V and 4 bases at J, with 15 bases between. Germline CDR1 GTSNPN, CDR2 SVGIG (reference sequence). CDR3 nucleotides: TGTGCCTGGAGCTCCCCGAGGGGGGTCACTGAAGCTTTCTTT. It translates to CAWSSPRGVTEAFF.

The chain uses TRBV6-1 and TRBJ2-3; the match to TRBD2 covers 15 bases. The germline CDR1 and CDR2 sequences are MNHNS and SASEGT. This CDR3 has 18 residues. After removal of 0 bases from V and 4 bases from J, the junction contained 5 bases not matched to a gene. This CDR3 reads CASSEARTSGGAPDTQYF. The CDR3 DNA sequence: TGTGCCAGCAGTGAAGCAAGGACTAGCGGGGGGGCCCCAGATACGCAGTATTTT.

The V gene is TRBV10-3, the J gene TRBJ2-2, with 7 nucleotides matching TRBD2. The J segment lost 4 bases and the V segment lost 3 bases, leaving 5 bases of the junction unmatched. CDR3 size: 15 residues. Germline CDR1 is ENHRY and CDR2 is SYGVKD. The CDR3 bases are TGTGCCATCAGTGAAGGGAGGGAGGTCACCGGGGAGCTGTTTTTT. This translates into CAISEGREVTGELFF.

The chain employs TRBV24-1 and TRBJ2-2; 7 bases fit TRBD1. This CDR3 comprises 15 residues. The germline CDR1 and CDR2 sequences are KGHDR and SFDVKD. Trimming took 10 bases from V and 4 from J; bases not matched to a gene: 11. The CDR3 region is CATRSGQRVTGELFF. CDR3 nucleotides: TGTGCCACAAGATCGGGACAGCGAGTCACCGGGGAGCTGTTTTTT.

This clone showed up just a few times. The chain has TRBV5-8 and TRBJ1-5; D ambiguous. There are 15 residues in the CDR3. Looked up from germline, CDR1 is SGHTS and CDR2 is YDEGEE. Trimming stripped 2 bases from V and 3 bases from J, with 12 bases between. DNA of the CDR3: TGTGCCAGCAGCTTTGGCCACCGTGCCAATCAGCCCCAGCATTTT. It translates to CASSFGHRANQPQHF.

The chain is built from TRBV5-1 and TRBJ1-2, with a possible D match to TRBD1 (6 bases). The germline V and J ends were trimmed by 4 bases and 8 bases, with 15 bases remaining between them. Germline V lookup: CDR1 SGHRS, CDR2 YFSETQ. CDR3 size: 13 residues. CDR3 region: CASSLIGGQGYTF. CDR3 coding DNA: TGCGCCAGCAGCCTGATAGGGGGGCAGGGCTACACCTTC. The variable domain in full, completed from reference TRBV5-1 and TRBJ1-2, reads KAGVTQTPRYLIKTRGQQVTLSCSPISGHRSVSWYQQTPGQGLQFLFEYFSETQRNKGNFPGRFSGRQFSNSRSEMNVSTLELGDSALYLCASSLIGGQGYTFGSGTRLTVV.

Judged by abundance, this clone is medium-sized. CDR3 coding DNA: TGTGCCAGTAGTGGGGCCCGGGGGGGGCCTTCCTACAATGAGCAGTTCTTC. It is translated as CASSGARGGPSYNEQFF. V and J are TRBV19 and TRBJ2-1; 8 nucleotides align to TRBD2. The CDR3 is 17 amino acids. Germline V CDR1 and CDR2: LNHDA, SQIVND (reference sequence). V lost 5 bases to trimming and J lost 1 base; unmatched junction nucleotides: 10.

The chain uses TRBV30 and TRBJ1-1; the D gene is possibly TRBD1 (5 bases). V lost 3 bases to trimming and J lost 1 base, with 21 bases between them. The length of the CDR3 is 17 residues. Germline assignment: CDR1 GTSNPN and CDR2 SVGIG (reference sequence). The CDR3 region is CAWRSFGSRVTNTEAFF. The CDR3 nucleotides are TGTGCCTGGAGGTCTTTTGGATCCAGGGTGACGAACACTGAAGCTTTCTTT.